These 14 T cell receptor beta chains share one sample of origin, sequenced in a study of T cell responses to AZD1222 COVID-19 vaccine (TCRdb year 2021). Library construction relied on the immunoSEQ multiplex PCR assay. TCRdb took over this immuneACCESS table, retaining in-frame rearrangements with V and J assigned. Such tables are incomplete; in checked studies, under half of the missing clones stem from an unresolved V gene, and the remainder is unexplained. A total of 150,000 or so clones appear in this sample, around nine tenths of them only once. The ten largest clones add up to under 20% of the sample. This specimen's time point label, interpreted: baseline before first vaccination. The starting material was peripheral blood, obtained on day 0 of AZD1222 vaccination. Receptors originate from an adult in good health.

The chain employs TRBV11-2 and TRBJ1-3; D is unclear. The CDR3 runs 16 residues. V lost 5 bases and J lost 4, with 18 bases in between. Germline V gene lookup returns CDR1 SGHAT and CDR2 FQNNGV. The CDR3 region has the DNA TGTGCCAGCAGCGGAGGGTCGTACTCATACGGAAACACCATATATTTT. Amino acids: CASSGGSYSYGNTIYF. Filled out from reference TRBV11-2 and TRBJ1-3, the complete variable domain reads EAGVAQSPRYKIIEKRQSVAFWCNPISGHATLYWYQQILGQGPKLLIQFQNNGVVDDSQLPKDRFSAERLKGVDSTLKIQPAKLEDSAVYLCASSGGSYSYGNTIYFGEGSWLTVV.

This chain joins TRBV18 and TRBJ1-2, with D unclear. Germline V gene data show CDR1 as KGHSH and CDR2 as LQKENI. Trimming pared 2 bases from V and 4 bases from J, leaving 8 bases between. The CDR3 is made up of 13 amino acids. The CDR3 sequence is CASSPKWRYGYTF. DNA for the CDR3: TGTGCCAGCTCACCAAAGTGGCGCTATGGCTACACCTTC.

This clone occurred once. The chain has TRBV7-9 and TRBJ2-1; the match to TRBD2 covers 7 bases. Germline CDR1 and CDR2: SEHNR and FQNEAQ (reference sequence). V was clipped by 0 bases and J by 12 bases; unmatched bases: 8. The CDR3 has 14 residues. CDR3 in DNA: TGTGCCAGCAGCTTAGCGGCTAGCGGTAAGGGGCAGTTCTTC. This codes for CASSLAASGKGQFF.

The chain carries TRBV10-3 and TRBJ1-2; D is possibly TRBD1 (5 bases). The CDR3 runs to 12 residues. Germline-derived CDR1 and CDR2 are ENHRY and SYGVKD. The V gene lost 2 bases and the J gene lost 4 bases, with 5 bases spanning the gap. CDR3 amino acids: CAISEDSYGYTF. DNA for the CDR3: TGTGCCATCAGTGAGGACAGCTATGGCTACACCTTC.

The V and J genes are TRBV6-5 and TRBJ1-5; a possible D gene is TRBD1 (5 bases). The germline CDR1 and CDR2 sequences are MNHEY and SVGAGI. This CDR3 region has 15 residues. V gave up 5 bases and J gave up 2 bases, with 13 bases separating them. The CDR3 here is CASSRTTGGNQPQHF. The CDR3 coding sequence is TGTGCCAGCAGTCGGACAACGGGGGGCAATCAGCCCCAGCATTTT.

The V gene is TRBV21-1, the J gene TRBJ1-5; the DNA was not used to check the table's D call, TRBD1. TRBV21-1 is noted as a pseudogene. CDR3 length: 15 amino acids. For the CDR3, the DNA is TGTGCCAGCAGCGTTGAATTCGGGACAGATCAGCCCCAGCATTTT. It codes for CASSVEFGTDQPQHF.

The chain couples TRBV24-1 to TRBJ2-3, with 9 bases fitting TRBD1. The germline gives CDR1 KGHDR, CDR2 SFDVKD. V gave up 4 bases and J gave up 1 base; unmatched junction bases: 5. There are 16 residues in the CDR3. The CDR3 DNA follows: TGTGCCACCAGTGAATGGGACAGGGCTGGCACAGATACGCAGTATTTT. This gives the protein CATSEWDRAGTDTQYF.

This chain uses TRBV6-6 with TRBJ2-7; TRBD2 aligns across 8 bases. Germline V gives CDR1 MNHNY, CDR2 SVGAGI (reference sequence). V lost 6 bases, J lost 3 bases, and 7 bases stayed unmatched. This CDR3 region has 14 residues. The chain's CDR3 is CASRVGGGHYEQYF. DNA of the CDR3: TGTGCCAGCAGAGTCGGGGGGGGTCACTACGAGCAGTACTTC.

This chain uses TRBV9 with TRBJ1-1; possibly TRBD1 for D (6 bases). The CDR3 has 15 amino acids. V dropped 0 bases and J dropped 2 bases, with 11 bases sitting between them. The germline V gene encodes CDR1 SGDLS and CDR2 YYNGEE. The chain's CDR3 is CASSVGGTHNTEAFF. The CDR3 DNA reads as TGTGCCAGCAGCGTAGGGGGGACACACAACACTGAAGCTTTCTTT.

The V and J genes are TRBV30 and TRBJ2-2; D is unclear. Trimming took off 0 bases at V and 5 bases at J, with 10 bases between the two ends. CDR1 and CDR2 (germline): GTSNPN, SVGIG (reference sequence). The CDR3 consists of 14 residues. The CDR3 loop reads CAWSVLAKTGELFF. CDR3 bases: TGTGCCTGGAGTGTATTGGCTAAAACCGGGGAGCTGTTTTTT.

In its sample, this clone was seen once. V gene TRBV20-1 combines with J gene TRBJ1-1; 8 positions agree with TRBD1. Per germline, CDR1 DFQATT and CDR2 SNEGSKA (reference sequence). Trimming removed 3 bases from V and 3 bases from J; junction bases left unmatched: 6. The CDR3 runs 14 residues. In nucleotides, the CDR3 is TGCAGTGCTAGTTACGGGGACAGGCACACTGAAGCTTTCTTT. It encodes CSASYGDRHTEAFF.

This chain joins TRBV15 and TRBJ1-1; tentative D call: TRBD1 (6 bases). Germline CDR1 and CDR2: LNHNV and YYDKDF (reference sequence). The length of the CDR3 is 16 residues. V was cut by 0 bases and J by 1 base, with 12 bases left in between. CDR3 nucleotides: TGTGCCACCAGCAGAGATTGGGGCAGGGGGAACACTGAAGCTTTCTTT. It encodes CATSRDWGRGNTEAFF.

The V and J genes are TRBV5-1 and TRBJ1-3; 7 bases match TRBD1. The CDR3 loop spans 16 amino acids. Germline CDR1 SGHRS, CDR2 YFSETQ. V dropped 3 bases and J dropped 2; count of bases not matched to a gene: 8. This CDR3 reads CASSSSGGSPGNTIYF. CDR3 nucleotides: TGCGCCAGCAGCTCTTCAGGGGGATCCCCTGGAAACACCATATATTTT.

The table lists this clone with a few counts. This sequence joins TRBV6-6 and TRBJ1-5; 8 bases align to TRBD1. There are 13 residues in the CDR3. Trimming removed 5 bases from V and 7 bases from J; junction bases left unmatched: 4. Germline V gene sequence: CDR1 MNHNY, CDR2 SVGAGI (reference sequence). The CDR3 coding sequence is TGTGCCAGCAGTAAGGACAGGGAACAGCCCCAGCATTTT. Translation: CASSKDREQPQHF.